This T cell receptor beta chain was documented in a study of regulatory T cells. Study-level points and caveats: In CD3G-deficient patients, conventional CD4+ T cells were enriched for hydrophobic CDR3 residues at positions 6 and 7.

Amplification used 52 TRBV primers and 13 TRBJ primers. Assay: immunoSEQ multiplex PCR; the TCRdb copy retains only in-frame clones and omits some. The sample has almost 30,000 clones, 85% to 95% seen once; the top ten hold about 1.6%. In regard to this clone: Its target is not known.

This CDR3 comprises 15 residues. Between the trimmed V and J ends, which lost 2 bases and 0 bases, there was a span of 8 bases. The germline gives CDR1 MDHEN, CDR2 SYDVKM. This chain joins TRBV28 and TRBJ1-3; D gene unclear. This sequence originates from a person in their late teens or twenties with CD3G deficiency. Sequencing used conventional CD4+ T cells sorted from blood. This chain's CDR3 is CASSLGGNSGNTIYF. CDR3 in DNA: TGTGCCAGCAGTTTAGGCGGCAACTCTGGAAACACCATATATTTT. The variable domain in full, completed from reference TRBV28 and TRBJ1-3, reads DVKVTQSSRYLVKRTGEKVFLECVQDMDHENMFWYRQDPGLGLRLIYFSYDVKMKEKGDIPEGYSVSREKKERFSLILESASTNQTSMYLCASSLGGNSGNTIYFGEGSWLTVV.